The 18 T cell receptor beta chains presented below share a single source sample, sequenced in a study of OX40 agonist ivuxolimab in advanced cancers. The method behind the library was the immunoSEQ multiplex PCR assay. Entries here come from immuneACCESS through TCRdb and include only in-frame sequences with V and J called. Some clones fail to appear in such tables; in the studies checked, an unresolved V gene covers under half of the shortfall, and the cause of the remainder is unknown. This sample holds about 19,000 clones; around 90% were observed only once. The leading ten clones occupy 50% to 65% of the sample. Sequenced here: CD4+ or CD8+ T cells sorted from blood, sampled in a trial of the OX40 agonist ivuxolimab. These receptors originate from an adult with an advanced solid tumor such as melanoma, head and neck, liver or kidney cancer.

CDR3 sequence: CASSFSRDLNSYEQYF. For the CDR3, the DNA is TGTGCCAGCAGTTTCTCTAGGGACCTCAACTCTTACGAGCAGTACTTC. The chain joins TRBV28 to TRBJ2-7; D is possibly TRBD1 or TRBD2 (5 bases each). The CDR3 has 16 residues. In germline, CDR1 is MDHEN, CDR2 SYDVKM. V lost 3 bases to trimming and J lost 4 bases, with 19 bases between them. Full variable domain (outside the CDR3, taken from reference TRBV28 and TRBJ2-7): DVKVTQSSRYLVKRTGEKVFLECVQDMDHENMFWYRQDPGLGLRLIYFSYDVKMKEKGDIPEGYSVSREKKERFSLILESASTNQTSMYLCASSFSRDLNSYEQYFGPGTRLTVT.

DNA for the CDR3: TGCGCCAGCAGCCTCCGGGACAGCTACGAGCAGTACTTC. Its translation is CASSLRDSYEQYF. The chain employs TRBV5-1 and TRBJ2-7; TRBD1 matches 7 bases. CDR3 length: 13 amino acids. Germline values: CDR1 SGHRS, CDR2 YFSETQ. V dropped 4 bases and J dropped 3; count of bases not matched to a gene: 4.

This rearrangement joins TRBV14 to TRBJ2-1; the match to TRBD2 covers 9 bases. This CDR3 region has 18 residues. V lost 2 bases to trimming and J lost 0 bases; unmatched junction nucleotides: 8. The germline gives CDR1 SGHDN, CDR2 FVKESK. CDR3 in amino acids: CASSQYAAGGISYNEQFF. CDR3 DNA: TGTGCCAGCAGCCAATATGCAGCGGGAGGTATCTCCTACAATGAGCAGTTCTTC. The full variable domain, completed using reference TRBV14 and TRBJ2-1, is EAGVTQFPSHSVIEKGQTVTLRCDPISGHDNLYWYRRVMGKEIKFLLHFVKESKQDESGMPNNRFLAERTGGTYSTLKVQPAELEDSGVYFCASSQYAAGGISYNEQFFGPGTRLTVL.

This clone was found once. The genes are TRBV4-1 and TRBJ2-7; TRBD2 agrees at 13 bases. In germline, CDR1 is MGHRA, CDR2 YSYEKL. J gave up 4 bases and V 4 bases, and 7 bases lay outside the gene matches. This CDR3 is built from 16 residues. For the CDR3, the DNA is TGCGCCAGCAGCCCCGGCGAACTAGCGGGAGGGTACGAGCAGTACTTC. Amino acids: CASSPGELAGGYEQYF.

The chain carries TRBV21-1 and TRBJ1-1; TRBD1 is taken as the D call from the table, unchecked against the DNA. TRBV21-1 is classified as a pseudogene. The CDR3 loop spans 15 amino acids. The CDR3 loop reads CASRKIGQGWTEAFF. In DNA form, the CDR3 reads TGTGCCAGCAGAAAAATCGGACAGGGTTGGACTGAAGCTTTCTTT.

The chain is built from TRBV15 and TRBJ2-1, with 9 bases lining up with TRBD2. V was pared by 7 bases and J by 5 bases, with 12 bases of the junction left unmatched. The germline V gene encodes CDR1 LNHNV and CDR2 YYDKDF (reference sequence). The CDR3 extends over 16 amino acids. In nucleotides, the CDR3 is TGTGCCACCACCATCTTCGGACTAGCGAGTCACAATGAGCAGTTCTTC. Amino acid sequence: CATTIFGLASHNEQFF.

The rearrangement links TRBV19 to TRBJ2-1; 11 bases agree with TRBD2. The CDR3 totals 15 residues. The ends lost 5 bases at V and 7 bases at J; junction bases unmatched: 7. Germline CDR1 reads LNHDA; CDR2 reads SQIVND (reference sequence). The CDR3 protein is CASSSLAGGLNEQFF. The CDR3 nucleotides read TGTGCCAGTAGTTCGCTAGCGGGAGGTCTAAATGAGCAGTTCTTC.

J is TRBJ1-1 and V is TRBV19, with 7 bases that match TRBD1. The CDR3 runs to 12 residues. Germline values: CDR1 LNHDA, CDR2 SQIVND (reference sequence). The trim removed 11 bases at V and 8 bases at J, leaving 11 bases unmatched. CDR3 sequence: CASRDRDPEAFF. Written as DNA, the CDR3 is TGTGCCTCTCGTGACAGGGACCCCGAAGCTTTCTTT.

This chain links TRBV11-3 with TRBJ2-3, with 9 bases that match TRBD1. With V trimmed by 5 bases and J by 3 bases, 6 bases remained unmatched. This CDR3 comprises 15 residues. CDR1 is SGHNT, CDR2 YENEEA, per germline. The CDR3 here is CASSPRQGGTDTQYF. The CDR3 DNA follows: TGTGCCAGCAGCCCTCGACAGGGGGGAACAGATACGCAGTATTTT.

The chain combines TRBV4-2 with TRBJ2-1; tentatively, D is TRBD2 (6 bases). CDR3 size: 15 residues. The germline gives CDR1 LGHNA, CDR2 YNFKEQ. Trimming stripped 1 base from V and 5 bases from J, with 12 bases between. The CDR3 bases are TGTGCCAGCAGCCAAGCTTACTTAGCGGACAATGAGCAGTTCTTC. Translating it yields CASSQAYLADNEQFF.

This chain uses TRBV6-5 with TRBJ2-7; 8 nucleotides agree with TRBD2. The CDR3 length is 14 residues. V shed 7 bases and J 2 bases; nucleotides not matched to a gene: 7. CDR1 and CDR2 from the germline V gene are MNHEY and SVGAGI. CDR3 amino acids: CASKGGTSAYEQYF. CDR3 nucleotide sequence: TGTGCCAGCAAAGGCGGGACTAGTGCCTACGAGCAGTACTTC.

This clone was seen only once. The CDR3 sequence: CASSQDRALAEKQFF. CDR3 bases: TGCGCCAGCAGCCAAGACCGGGCCCTAGCGGAAAAGCAGTTCTTC. The rearrangement uses TRBV4-1 and TRBJ2-1; 7 nucleotides align to TRBD2. Germline CDR1 MGHRA, CDR2 YSYEKL. V lost 0 bases to trimming and J lost 11 bases; unmatched junction nucleotides: 10. The CDR3 is made up of 15 amino acids.

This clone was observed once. For the CDR3, the DNA is TGTGCCAGCAGCGGGACAGGGTTAAGCAATCAGCCCCAGCATTTT. Translated: CASSGTGLSNQPQHF. This chain links TRBV9 with TRBJ1-5; 8 nucleotides match TRBD1. Trimming at V came to 3 bases and at J to 1 base, leaving 3 bases not matched to a gene. The germline gives CDR1 SGDLS, CDR2 YYNGEE. This CDR3 has 15 amino acids.

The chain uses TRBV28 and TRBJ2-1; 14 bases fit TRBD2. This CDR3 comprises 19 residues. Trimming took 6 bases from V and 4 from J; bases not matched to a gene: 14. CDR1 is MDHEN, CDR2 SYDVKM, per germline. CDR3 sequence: CASSQTRTSGRRLYNEQFF. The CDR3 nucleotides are TGTGCCAGCAGCCAAACTAGGACTAGCGGGAGGAGGTTGTACAATGAGCAGTTCTTC.

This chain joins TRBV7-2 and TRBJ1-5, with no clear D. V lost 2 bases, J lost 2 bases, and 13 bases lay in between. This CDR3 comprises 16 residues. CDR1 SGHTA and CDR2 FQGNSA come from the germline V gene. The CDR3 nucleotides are TGTGCCAGCAGCTTATTTTTACAGAGCGGCAATCAGCCCCAGCATTTT. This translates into CASSLFLQSGNQPQHF.

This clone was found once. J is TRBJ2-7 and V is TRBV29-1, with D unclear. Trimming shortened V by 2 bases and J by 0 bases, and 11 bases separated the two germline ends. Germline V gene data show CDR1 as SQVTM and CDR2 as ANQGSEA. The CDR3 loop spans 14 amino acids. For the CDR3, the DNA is TGCAGCGTTGAAATGGGCCAGAGCTCCTACGAGCAGTACTTC. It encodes CSVEMGQSSYEQYF.

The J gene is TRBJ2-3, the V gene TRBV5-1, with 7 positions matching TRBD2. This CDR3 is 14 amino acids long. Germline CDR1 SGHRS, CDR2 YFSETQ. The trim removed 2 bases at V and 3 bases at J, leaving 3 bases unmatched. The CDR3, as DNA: TGCGCCAGCAGCTTTACGGGAGGAACAGATACGCAGTATTTT. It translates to CASSFTGGTDTQYF.

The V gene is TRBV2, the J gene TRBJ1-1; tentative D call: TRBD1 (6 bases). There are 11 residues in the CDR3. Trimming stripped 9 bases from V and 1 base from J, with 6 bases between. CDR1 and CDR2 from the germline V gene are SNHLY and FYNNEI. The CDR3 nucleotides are TGTGCCAGAGGGGGGAACACTGAAGCTTTCTTT. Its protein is CARGGNTEAFF.